This TCR beta chain came from a study of glioma-infiltrating T cells after dendritic cell vaccination. In the study overall: Dendritic cell vaccination trial patients had either newly diagnosed or recurrent glioblastoma.

The CDR3 contains 14 residues. V was clipped by 5 bases and J by 1 base, with 11 bases between them. Per germline, CDR1 MDHEN and CDR2 SYDVKM. Selection required adequate fresh-frozen tumor tissue plus more than two years' survival data. Blood PBMC samples: pre-vaccination, two weeks post third vaccination, and at tumor progression. Using immunoSEQ multiplex PCR, the repertoire was profiled, and TCRdb retains in-frame clones only, with some absent. The repertoire holds about 50,000 clones, with about 85% as singletons. The source was blood, collected before dendritic cell vaccination. The source is a human donor with glioblastoma. This chain uses TRBV28 with TRBJ1-1; D possibly corresponds to TRBD1 (5 bases). CDR3 amino acids: CASSQGWGNTEAFF. CDR3 sequence (DNA): TGTGCCAGCAGTCAGGGATGGGGGAACACTGAAGCTTTCTTT.